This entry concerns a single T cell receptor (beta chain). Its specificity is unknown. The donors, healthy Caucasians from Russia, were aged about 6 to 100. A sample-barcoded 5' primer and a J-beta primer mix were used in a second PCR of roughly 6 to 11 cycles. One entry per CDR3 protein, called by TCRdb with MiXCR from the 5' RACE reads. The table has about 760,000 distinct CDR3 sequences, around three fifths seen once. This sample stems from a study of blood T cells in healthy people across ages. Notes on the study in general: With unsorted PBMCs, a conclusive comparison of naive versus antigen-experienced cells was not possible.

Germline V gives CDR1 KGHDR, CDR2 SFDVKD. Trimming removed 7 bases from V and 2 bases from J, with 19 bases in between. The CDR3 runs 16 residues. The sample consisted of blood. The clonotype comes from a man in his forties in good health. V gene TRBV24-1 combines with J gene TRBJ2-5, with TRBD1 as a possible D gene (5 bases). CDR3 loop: CATSPHRQRDQETQYF. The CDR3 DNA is TGTGCCACCAGCCCCCATAGACAGCGCGATCAAGAGACCCAGTACTTC.